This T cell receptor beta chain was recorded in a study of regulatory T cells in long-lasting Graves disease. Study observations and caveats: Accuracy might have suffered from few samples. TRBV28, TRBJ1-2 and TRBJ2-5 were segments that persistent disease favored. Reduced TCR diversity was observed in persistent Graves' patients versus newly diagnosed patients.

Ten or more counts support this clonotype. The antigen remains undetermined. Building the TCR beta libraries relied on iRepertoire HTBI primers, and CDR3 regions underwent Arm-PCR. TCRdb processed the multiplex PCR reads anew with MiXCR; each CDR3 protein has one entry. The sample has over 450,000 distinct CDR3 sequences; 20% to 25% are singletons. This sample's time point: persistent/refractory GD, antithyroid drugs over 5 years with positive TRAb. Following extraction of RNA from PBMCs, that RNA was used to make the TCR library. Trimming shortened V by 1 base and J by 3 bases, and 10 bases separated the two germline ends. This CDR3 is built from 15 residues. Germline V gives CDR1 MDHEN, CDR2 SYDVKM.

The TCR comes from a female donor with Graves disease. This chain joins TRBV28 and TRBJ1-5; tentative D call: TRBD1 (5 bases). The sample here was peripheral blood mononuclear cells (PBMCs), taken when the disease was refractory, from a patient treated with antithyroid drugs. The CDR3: CASSLSAGHNQPQHF. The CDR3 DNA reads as TGTGCCAGCAGTTTATCCGCAGGACACAATCAGCCCCAGCATTTT.